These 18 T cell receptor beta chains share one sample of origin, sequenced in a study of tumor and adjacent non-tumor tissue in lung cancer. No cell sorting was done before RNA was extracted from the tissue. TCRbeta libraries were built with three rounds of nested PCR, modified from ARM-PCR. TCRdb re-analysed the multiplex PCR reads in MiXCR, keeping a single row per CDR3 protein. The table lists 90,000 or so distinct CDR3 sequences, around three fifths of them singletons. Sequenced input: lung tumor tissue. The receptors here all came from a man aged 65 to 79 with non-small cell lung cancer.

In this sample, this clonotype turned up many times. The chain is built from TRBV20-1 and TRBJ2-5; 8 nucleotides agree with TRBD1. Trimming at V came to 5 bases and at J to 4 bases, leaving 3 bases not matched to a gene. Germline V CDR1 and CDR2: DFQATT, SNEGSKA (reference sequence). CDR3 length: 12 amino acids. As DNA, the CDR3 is TGCAGTGCTGACAGGGGCGGAGAGACCCAGTACTTC. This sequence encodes CSADRGGETQYF.

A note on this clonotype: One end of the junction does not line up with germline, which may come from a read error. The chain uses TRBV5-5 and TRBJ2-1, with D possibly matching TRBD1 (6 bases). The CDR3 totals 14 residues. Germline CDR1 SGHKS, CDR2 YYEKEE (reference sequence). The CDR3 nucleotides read TGTGCCAGCAGCTTCTGGGACAACTACGATGAGCAGTTCTTC. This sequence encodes CASSFWDNYDEQFF.

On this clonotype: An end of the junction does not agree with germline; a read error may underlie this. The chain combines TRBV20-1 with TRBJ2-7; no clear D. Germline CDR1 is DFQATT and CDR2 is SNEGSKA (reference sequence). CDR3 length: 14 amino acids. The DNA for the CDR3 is TGCAGCGCTAGACCCCGACACCTTACCTACGAGCGGTACTTC. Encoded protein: CSARPRHLTYERYF.

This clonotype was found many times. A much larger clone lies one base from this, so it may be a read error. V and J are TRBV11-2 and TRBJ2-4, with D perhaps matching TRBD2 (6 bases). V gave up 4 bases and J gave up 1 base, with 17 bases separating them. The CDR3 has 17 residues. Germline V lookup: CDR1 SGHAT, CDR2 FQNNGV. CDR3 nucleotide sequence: TGTGCCAGCAGCTCCAGGTGGGGGACTTCCGCCAAAAACATTCAGTACTTC. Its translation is CASSSRWGTSAKNIQYF.

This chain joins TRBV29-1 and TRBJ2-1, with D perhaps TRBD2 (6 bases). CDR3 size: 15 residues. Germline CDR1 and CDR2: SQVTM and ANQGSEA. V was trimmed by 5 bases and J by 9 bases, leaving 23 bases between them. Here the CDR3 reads CSVSPGLVLGGEQFF. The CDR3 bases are TGCAGCGTTTCACCCGGACTTGTCCTCGGGGGTGAGCAGTTCTTC.

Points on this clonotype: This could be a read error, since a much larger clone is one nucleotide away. The CDR3 loop is CASSLGTGAGNEQFF. The CDR3 bases are TGTGCCAGCAGTTTAGGGACAGGAGCCGGCAATGAGCAGTTCTTC. The gene calls are TRBV12-3 or TRBV12-4 and TRBJ2-1; 7 bases agree with TRBD1. CDR3 length: 15 amino acids. J gave up 6 bases and V 1 base, and 6 bases lay outside the gene matches.

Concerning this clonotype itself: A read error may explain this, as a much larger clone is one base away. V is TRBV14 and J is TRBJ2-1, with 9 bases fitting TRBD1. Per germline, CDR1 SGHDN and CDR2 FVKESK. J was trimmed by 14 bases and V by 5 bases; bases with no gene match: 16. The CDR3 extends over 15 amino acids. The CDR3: CASSSRQGGAITKFF. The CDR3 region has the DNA TGTGCCAGCAGCTCAAGACAGGGGGGCGCTATCACGAAGTTCTTC.

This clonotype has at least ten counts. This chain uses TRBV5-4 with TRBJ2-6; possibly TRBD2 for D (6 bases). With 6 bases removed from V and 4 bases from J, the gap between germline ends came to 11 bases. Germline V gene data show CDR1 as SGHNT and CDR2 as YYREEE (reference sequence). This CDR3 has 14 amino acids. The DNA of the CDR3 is TGTGCCAGCACGTTCGGGAGCGGGGCCAACGTCCTGACTTTC. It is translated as CASTFGSGANVLTF.

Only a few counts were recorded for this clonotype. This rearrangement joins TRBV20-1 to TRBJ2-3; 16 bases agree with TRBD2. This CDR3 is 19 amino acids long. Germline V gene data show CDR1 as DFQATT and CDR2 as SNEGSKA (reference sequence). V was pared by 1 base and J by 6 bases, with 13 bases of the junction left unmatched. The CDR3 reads CSARVPLGTSGGGVDTQYF. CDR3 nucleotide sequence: TGCAGTGCTAGAGTACCCCTCGGGACTAGCGGGGGGGGCGTCGATACGCAGTATTTT.

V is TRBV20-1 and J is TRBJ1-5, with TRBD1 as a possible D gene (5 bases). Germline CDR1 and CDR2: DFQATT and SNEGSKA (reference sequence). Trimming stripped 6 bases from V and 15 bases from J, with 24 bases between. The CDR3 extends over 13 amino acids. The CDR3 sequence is CSAPLGVGQTRHF. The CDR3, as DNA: TGCAGTGCCCCCCTAGGGGTCGGTCAGACCCGGCATTTT.

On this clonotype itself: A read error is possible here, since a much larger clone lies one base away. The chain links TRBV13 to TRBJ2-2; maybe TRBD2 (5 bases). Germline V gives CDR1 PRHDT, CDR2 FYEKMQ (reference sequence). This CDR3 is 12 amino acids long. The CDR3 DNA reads TGTGCCAGCAGCTTAGGAACCGGGGAGCCGTTTTTT. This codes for CASSLGTGEPFF.

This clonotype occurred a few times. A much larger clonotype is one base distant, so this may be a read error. In DNA, the CDR3 is TGTGCCAGCAGGGGATTGGGGCGCAGAACCGGGGAGCTGTCTTTT. This gives the protein CASRGLGRRTGELSF. V is TRBV6-2 or TRBV6-3 and J is TRBJ2-2; D is perhaps TRBD1 or TRBD2 (5 bases each). Germline V gene data show CDR1 as MNHEY and CDR2 as SVGEGT. This CDR3 region has 15 residues.

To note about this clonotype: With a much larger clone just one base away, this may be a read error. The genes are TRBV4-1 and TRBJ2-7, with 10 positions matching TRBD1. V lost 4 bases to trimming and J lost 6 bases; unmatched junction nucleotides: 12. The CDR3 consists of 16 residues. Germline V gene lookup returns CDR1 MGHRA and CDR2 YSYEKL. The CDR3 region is CASSRPGQGEMGEQYF. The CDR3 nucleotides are TGCGCCAGCAGCCGGCCCGGACAGGGGGAGATGGGCGAGCAGTACTTC.

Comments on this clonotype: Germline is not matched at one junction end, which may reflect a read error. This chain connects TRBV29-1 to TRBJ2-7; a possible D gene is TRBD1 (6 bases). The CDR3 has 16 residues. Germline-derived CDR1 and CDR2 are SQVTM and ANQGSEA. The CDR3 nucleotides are TGCAGCGTTGAAGCCCCGGGACACTTTAGTTCCTACGAGCACTACTTC. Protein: CSVEAPGHFSSYEHYF.

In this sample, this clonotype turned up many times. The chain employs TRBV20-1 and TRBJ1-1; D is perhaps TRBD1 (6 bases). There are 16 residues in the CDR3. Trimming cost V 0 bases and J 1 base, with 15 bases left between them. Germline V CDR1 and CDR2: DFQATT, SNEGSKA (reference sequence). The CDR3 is CSARDIGRGKNTEAFF. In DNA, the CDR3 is TGCAGTGCTAGAGATATCGGGAGGGGGAAGAACACTGAAGCTTTCTTT.

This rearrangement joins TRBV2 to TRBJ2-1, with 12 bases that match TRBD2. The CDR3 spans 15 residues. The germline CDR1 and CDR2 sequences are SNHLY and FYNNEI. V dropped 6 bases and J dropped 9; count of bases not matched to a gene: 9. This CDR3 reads CASSPTLAGGREQFF. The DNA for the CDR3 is TGTGCCAGCAGCCCAACCCTAGCGGGAGGGCGTGAGCAGTTCTTC.

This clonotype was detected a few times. CDR3 DNA: TGTGCCAGCAGCTCATACAGGGGAACAGATACGCAGTATTTT. Translation: CASSSYRGTDTQYF. V and J are TRBV7-9 and TRBJ2-3, with 7 bases matching TRBD1. Germline values: CDR1 SEHNR, CDR2 FQNEAQ (reference sequence). The CDR3 spans 14 residues. Trimming took 4 bases from V and 3 from J; bases not matched to a gene: 4.

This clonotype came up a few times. CDR3 loop: CASSLAGTGYNGYTF. The CDR3 nucleotides are TGTGCCAGCAGCTTGGCCGGGACAGGCTACAATGGCTACACCTTC. The rearrangement uses TRBV5-8 and TRBJ1-2, with 8 bases lining up with TRBD1. Germline values: CDR1 SGHTS, CDR2 YDEGEE. The CDR3 runs to 15 residues. The ends lost 0 bases at V and 6 bases at J; junction bases unmatched: 7.